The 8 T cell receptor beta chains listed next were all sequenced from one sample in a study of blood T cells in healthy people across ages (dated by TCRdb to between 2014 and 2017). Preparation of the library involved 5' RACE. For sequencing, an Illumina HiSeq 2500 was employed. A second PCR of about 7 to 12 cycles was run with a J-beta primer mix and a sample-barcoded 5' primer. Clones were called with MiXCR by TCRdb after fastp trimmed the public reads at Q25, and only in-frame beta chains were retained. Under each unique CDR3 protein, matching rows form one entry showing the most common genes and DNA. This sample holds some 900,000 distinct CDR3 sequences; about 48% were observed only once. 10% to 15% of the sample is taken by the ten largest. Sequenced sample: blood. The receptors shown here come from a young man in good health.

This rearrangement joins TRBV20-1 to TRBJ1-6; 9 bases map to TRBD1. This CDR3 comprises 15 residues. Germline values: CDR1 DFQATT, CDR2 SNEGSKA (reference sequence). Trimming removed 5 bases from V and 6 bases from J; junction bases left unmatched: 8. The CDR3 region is CSAWRQGEGNSPLHF. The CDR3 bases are TGCAGTGCTTGGAGACAGGGGGAAGGTAATTCACCCCTCCACTTT.

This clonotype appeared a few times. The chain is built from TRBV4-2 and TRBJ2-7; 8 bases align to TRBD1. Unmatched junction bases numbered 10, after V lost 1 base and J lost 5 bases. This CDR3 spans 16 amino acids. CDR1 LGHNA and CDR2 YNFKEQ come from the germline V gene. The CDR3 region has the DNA TGTGCCAGCAGCCAAGCACAGGGGGGCCCCCCCAACGAGCAGTACTTC. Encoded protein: CASSQAQGGPPNEQYF.

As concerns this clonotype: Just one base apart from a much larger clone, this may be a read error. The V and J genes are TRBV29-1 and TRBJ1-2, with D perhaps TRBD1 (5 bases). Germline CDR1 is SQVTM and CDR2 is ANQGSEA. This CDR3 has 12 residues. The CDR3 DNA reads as TGCAGCGTTGAAGGGCAGGGTTCTGGCTTCACCTTC. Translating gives CSVEGQGSGFTF.

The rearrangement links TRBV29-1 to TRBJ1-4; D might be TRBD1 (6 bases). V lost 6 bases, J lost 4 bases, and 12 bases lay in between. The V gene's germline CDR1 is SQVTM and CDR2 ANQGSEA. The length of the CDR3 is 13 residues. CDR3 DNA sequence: TGCAGCGTAAGAGGGGGTGATAATGAAAAACTGTTTTTT. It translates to CSVRGGDNEKLFF.

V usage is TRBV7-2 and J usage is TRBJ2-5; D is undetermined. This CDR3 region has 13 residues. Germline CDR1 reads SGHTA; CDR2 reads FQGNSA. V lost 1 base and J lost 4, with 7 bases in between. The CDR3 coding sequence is TGTGCCAGCAGCTTAGTTGTCCCAGAGACCCAGTACTTC. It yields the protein CASSLVVPETQYF.

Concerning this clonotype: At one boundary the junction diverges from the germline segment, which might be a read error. CDR3 region: CASSYEELNRGSYNEQFF. CDR3 nucleotide sequence: TGTGCCAGTAGTTACGAAGAGCTGAACAGGGGATCCTACAATGAGCAGTTCTTC. This chain links TRBV6-2 or TRBV6-3 with TRBJ2-1; TRBD1 aligns across 7 bases. Germline CDR1 and CDR2: MNHEY and SVGEGT. The CDR3 is 18 residues long.

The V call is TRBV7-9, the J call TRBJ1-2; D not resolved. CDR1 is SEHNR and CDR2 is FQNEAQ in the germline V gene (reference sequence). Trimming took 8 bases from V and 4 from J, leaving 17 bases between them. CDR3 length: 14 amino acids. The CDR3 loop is CASGPYNDTYGYTF. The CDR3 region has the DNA TGTGCCAGCGGCCCCTATAACGATACCTATGGCTACACCTTC.

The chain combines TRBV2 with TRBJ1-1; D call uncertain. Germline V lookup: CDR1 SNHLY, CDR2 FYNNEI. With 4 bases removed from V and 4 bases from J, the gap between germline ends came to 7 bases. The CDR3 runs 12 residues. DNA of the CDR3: TGTGCCAGCAGTGGAGTGGGCACTGAAGCTTTCTTT. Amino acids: CASSGVGTEAFF.